The 23 T cell receptor beta chains presented below share a single source sample, sequenced in a study of patients and donors after allogeneic stem cell transplantation. TCRdb re-analysed the RT-PCR reads in MiXCR, keeping a single row per CDR3 protein. The sample consists of about 76,000 distinct CDR3 sequences, more than 25% of them appearing once. Sequenced sample: blood, either unsorted or a sorted T cell fraction (not recorded which). All receptors derive from a human donor who was either an allogeneic HSCT recipient or a stem cell or donor lymphocyte infusion donor (not recorded which). It is not recorded whose cells these are; they may come from a transplant donor.

This sequence joins TRBV4-2 and TRBJ2-1; D gene unclear. This CDR3 has 20 amino acids. Germline loops: CDR1 LGHNA, CDR2 YNFKEQ. V shed 1 base and J shed 0 bases, with 22 bases lying between them. The CDR3 DNA reads TGTGCCAGCAGCCAAGTTCGGGCAGAGAAAGTTCCTAGCTCCTACAATGAGCAGTTCTTC. Its protein is CASSQVRAEKVPSSYNEQFF.

The rearrangement links TRBV7-9 to TRBJ2-3; D is uncertain. The V end lost 10 bases, the J end lost 0 bases, and 23 bases lay between the germline ends. CDR3 length: 17 residues. In germline, CDR1 is SEHNR, CDR2 FQNEAQ (reference sequence). The CDR3 region has the DNA TGTGCCACCAAGCCTTGGGTTCCCCACTCTAGCACAGATACGCAGTATTTT. It codes for CATKPWVPHSSTDTQYF. The whole variable domain, remainder taken from reference TRBV7-9 and TRBJ2-3, is DTGVSQNPRHKITKRGQNVTFRCDPISEHNRLYWYRQTLGQGPEFLTYFQNEAQLEKSRLLSDRFSAERPKGSFSTLEIQRTEQGDSAMYLCATKPWVPHSSTDTQYFGPGTRLTVL.

This clonotype was seen only a few times. The chain links TRBV5-6 to TRBJ1-1; a possible D gene is TRBD1 (6 bases). The germline V gene has CDR1 SGHDT and CDR2 YYEEEE. Trimming took off 4 bases at V and 4 bases at J, with 17 bases between the two ends. The CDR3 length is 15 residues. DNA for the CDR3: TGTGCCAGCAGCCTTACAGGGACGGTAGGCACTGAAGCTTTCTTT. Its protein product is CASSLTGTVGTEAFF.

This sequence joins TRBV20-1 and TRBJ2-3; 11 bases line up with TRBD2. Trimming at V came to 2 bases and at J to 2 bases, leaving 3 bases not matched to a gene. CDR1 and CDR2 from the germline V gene are DFQATT and SNEGSKA (reference sequence). The CDR3 is made up of 15 amino acids. The CDR3: CSARKLAGATDTQYF. The CDR3 DNA follows: TGCAGTGCTAGAAAACTAGCGGGGGCCACAGATACGCAGTATTTT.

This rearrangement joins TRBV3-1 to TRBJ2-2; weak D call: TRBD1 (6 bases). The V gene's germline CDR1 is LGHDT and CDR2 YNNKEL (reference sequence). Trimming removed 5 bases at V and 3 bases at J, with 16 bases between. The CDR3 loop spans 16 amino acids. The CDR3 sequence: CASSMRQAADTGELFF. Written as DNA, the CDR3 is TGTGCCAGCAGCATGCGACAGGCTGCTGACACCGGGGAGCTGTTTTTT.

The chain recombines TRBV6-2 or TRBV6-3 with TRBJ2-7; D uncertain. The CDR3 loop spans 17 amino acids. Germline CDR1 MNHEY, CDR2 SVGEGT. Trimming shortened V by 0 bases and J by 0 bases, and 15 bases separated the two germline ends. The CDR3 DNA follows: TGTGCCAGCAGTTACTCGATAGGCGAGAGCAGCTCCTACGAGCAGTACTTC. It specifies CASSYSIGESSSYEQYF.

V usage is TRBV30 and J usage is TRBJ1-2; 7 bases fit TRBD1. The V and J ends lost 1 base and 9 bases, in that order; junction bases with no gene match: 11. The germline V gene has CDR1 GTSNPN and CDR2 SVGIG (reference sequence). The CDR3 has 14 residues. CDR3 DNA sequence: TGTGCCTGGAGTGCACAGGGGCGAGATTACCGCTACACCTTC. It specifies CAWSAQGRDYRYTF.

This clonotype has just a few counts. The DNA of the CDR3 is TGTGCCAGCAGCTTACTAAGGCAAAACATTCAGTACTTC. Its protein product is CASSLLRQNIQYF. V is TRBV7-8 and J is TRBJ2-4, with D uncertain. The germline V gene has CDR1 SGHVS and CDR2 FQNEAQ. This CDR3 is 13 amino acids long. Trimming pared 2 bases from V and 5 bases from J, leaving 7 bases between. Using reference TRBV7-8 and TRBJ2-4 for the parts outside the CDR3, the full variable domain is GAGVSQSPRYKVAKRGQDVALRCDPISGHVSLFWYQQALGQGPEFLTYFQNEAQLDKSGLPSDRFFAERPEGSVSTLKIQRTQQEDSAVYLCASSLLRQNIQYFGAGTRLSVL.

This sequence joins TRBV7-8 and TRBJ1-5; 7 positions match TRBD1. The germline gives CDR1 SGHVS, CDR2 FQNEAQ. V trimming: 1 base; J trimming: 4 bases; junction bases outside the gene matches: 7. There are 16 residues in the CDR3. The CDR3 nucleotides read TGTGCCAGCAGCTTAGGAAGGGACAGAAAGAATCAGCCCCAGCATTTT. Translation: CASSLGRDRKNQPQHF.

The CDR3 sequence: CASSPDRGADTQYF. CDR3 coding DNA: TGTGCCAGCAGTCCGGACAGGGGGGCAGATACGCAGTATTTT. The chain employs TRBV27 and TRBJ2-3; TRBD1 matches at 10 bases. CDR1 is MNHEY, CDR2 SMNVEV, per germline (reference sequence). The CDR3 consists of 14 residues. V shed 5 bases and J 4 bases; nucleotides not matched to a gene: 3.

This chain connects TRBV4-2 to TRBJ2-2; D gene unclear. The V and J ends lost 1 base and 7 bases respectively, with 10 bases between them. This CDR3 contains 14 residues. Germline values: CDR1 LGHNA, CDR2 YNFKEQ. This CDR3 is CASSQALRNGELFF. For the CDR3, the DNA is TGTGCCAGCAGCCAAGCCTTGCGGAACGGGGAGCTGTTTTTT.

Many counts were recorded for this clonotype. V gene TRBV12-3 or TRBV12-4 combines with J gene TRBJ1-5; no definite D call. The V end was cut by 4 bases, the J end by 5 bases, with 18 bases between. The CDR3 length is 16 residues. CDR3 residues: CASSSFLDPRDQPQHF. CDR3 DNA: TGTGCCAGCAGTTCCTTCTTAGACCCCCGGGATCAGCCCCAGCATTTT.

This clonotype was counted only a few times. The rearrangement links TRBV7-2 to TRBJ1-1; D gene unclear. The V gene lost 0 bases and the J gene lost 7 bases, with 15 bases spanning the gap. The CDR3 covers 15 residues. Germline values: CDR1 SGHTA, CDR2 FQGNSA. The CDR3 nucleotides read TGTGCCAGCAGCTTAGCGCGTGTTAGAGCCCTTGAAGCTTTCTTT. It is translated as CASSLARVRALEAFF.

This clonotype was picked up many times. The V call is TRBV4-3, the J call TRBJ1-1, with 8 bases fitting TRBD1. J gave up 3 bases and V 1 base, and 13 bases lay outside the gene matches. The CDR3 is 18 amino acids. Germline V CDR1 and CDR2: LGHNA, YSLEER. The CDR3 nucleotides are TGCGCCAGCAGCCAAGGGGGCAAATTCAGGGGGCGGCACACTGAAGCTTTCTTT. Protein product: CASSQGGKFRGRHTEAFF.

This clonotype has only a few counts. The genes are TRBV7-9 and TRBJ2-1; 9 nucleotides align to TRBD1. The germline V gene has CDR1 SEHNR and CDR2 FQNEAQ (reference sequence). After removal of 4 bases from V and 7 bases from J, the junction contained 8 bases not matched to a gene. The CDR3 is made up of 15 amino acids. The CDR3, as DNA: TGTGCCAGCAGCTACGGGACAGGGTTGAGGAATGAGCAGTTCTTC. Protein: CASSYGTGLRNEQFF. Combining the CDR3 with reference TRBV7-9 and TRBJ2-1 gives the whole variable domain DTGVSQNPRHKITKRGQNVTFRCDPISEHNRLYWYRQTLGQGPEFLTYFQNEAQLEKSRLLSDRFSAERPKGSFSTLEIQRTEQGDSAMYLCASSYGTGLRNEQFFGPGTRLTVL.

This clonotype has just a few counts. This sequence joins TRBV6-1 and TRBJ2-7, with 10 bases identical to TRBD2. The germline gives CDR1 MNHNS, CDR2 SASEGT. J gave up 2 bases and V 5 bases, and 12 bases lay outside the gene matches. The CDR3 extends over 17 amino acids. The CDR3 DNA sequence: TGTGCCAGCAGTACTTACCTCACTAGCGGGGAAGCCTACGAGCAGTACTTC. Translating gives CASSTYLTSGEAYEQYF.

The CDR3 region is CSAPGTGELFF. Written as DNA, the CDR3 is TGCAGTGCTCCCGGCACCGGGGAGCTGTTTTTT. The V call is TRBV20-1, the J call TRBJ2-2; D gene uncertain. This CDR3 contains 11 residues. Germline CDR1 DFQATT, CDR2 SNEGSKA (reference sequence). Deletions cut 5 bases from V and 4 bases from J, with 5 bases between.

This clonotype showed up many times. This chain links TRBV5-1 with TRBJ2-7, with 9 bases identical to TRBD1. Germline V lookup: CDR1 SGHRS, CDR2 YFSETQ. With V trimmed by 0 bases and J by 8 bases, 6 bases remained unmatched. There are 14 residues in the CDR3. The CDR3 sequence is CASSLDPGQGQQYF. The CDR3 DNA is TGCGCCAGCAGCTTGGACCCGGGACAGGGTCAGCAGTACTTC.

The chain carries TRBV6-2 or TRBV6-3 and TRBJ2-1, with D uncertain. V was shortened by 0 bases and J by 1 base, with 13 bases between the two germline ends. Germline CDR1 MNHEY, CDR2 SVGEGT. CDR3 length: 17 amino acids. The CDR3 DNA sequence: TGTGCCAGCAGTTACTCAACAGCCCTCCGGTCCTACAATGAGCAGTTCTTC. Protein: CASSYSTALRSYNEQFF.

A few counts support this clonotype. The rearrangement joins TRBV7-9 to TRBJ1-6; D is perhaps TRBD1 (5 bases). Trimming pared 5 bases from V and 6 bases from J, leaving 11 bases between. The germline V gene has CDR1 SEHNR and CDR2 FQNEAQ (reference sequence). The CDR3 is made up of 14 amino acids. This chain's CDR3 is CASSPGRINSPLHF. The DNA for the CDR3 is TGTGCCAGCAGCCCGGGGCGGATTAATTCACCCCTCCACTTT.

V is TRBV12-3 or TRBV12-4 and J is TRBJ1-5; 7 bases are a match to TRBD1. This CDR3 region has 15 residues. The J segment lost 3 bases and the V segment lost 2 bases, leaving 4 bases of the junction unmatched. The CDR3 sequence: CASSLYRGFNQPQHF. Written as DNA, the CDR3 is TGTGCCAGCAGTTTATACAGGGGATTCAATCAGCCCCAGCATTTT.

The chain links TRBV11-2 to TRBJ2-2; D unclear. CDR1 SGHAT and CDR2 FQNNGV come from the germline V gene. The V end was cut by 5 bases, the J end by 8 bases, with 15 bases between. This CDR3 has 14 residues. CDR3 sequence (DNA): TGTGCCAGCAGCCCCCTCCGAGGTAGTGGGGAGCTGTTTTTT. Residues: CASSPLRGSGELFF.

This clonotype was detected only a few times. The rearrangement joins TRBV2 to TRBJ2-3; 8 bases align to TRBD2. CDR3 size: 15 residues. Germline-derived CDR1 and CDR2 are SNHLY and FYNNEI. With 3 bases clipped from V and 0 bases from J, the junction kept 2 bases outside the gene matches. The CDR3 region is CASSETSASTDTQYF. In DNA, the CDR3 is TGTGCCAGCAGTGAGACTAGCGCCAGCACAGATACGCAGTATTTT.